The source of this T cell receptor (beta chain) is a study of long-term antiretroviral therapy in people with HIV. Every one of the participants with HIV received treatment in the United States. Overall study results and limits: The range of CDR3 lengths in HIV repertoires proved narrower than that found in controls. Even long-term ART left TRB diversity below transplant donor controls, despite gains. Participants lacked recorded data on ART adherence, viral resistance or therapy changes.

Running of the v3.0 immunoSEQ assay took place at survey level. Sequencing used immunoSEQ multiplex PCR; TCRdb keeps in-frame clones, though not all of them. The sample shows 30,000 to 40,000 clones, roughly 85% of them seen only once. As regards this clone: The antigen is undetermined. One end of the junction does not line up with germline, which may come from a read error.

The V gene's germline CDR1 is SEHNR and CDR2 FQNEAQ (reference sequence). The CDR3 has 16 residues. The source of this sequence is a man aged 18 to 30 with HIV. V is TRBV7-9 and J is TRBJ2-7, with D maybe TRBD2 (6 bases). Sequencing was performed on unsorted PBMCs, taken 0.4 years before starting antiretroviral therapy. The CDR3 protein is CASSQDGVGRGGEQYF. The CDR3 region has the DNA TGCGCCAGCAGCCAAGACGGGGTCGGGAGAGGCGGCGAGCAGTACTTC. The entire variable domain, with the rest obtained from reference TRBV7-9 and TRBJ2-7, is as follows: DTGVSQNPRHKITKRGQNVTFRCDPISEHNRLYWYRQTLGQGPEFLTYFQNEAQLEKSRLLSDRFSAERPKGSFSTLEIQRTEQGDSAMYLCASSQDGVGRGGEQYFGPGTRLTVT.